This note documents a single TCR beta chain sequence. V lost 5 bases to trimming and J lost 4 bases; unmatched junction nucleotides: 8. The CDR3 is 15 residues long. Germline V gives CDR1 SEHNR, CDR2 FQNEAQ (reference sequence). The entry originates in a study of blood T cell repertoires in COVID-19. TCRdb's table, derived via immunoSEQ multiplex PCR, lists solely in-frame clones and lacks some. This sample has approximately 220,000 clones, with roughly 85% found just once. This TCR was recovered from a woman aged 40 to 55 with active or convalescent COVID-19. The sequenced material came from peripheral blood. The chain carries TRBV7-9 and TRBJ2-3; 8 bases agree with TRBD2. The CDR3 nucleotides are TGTGCCAGCAGCCCCAGCGGGAGTGTCGCAGATACGCAGTATTTT. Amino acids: CASSPSGSVADTQYF.